One and the same sample provided the 14 T cell receptor beta chains below, sequenced in a study of blood T cell repertoires in COVID-19. TCRdb's table, derived via immunoSEQ multiplex PCR, lists solely in-frame clones and lacks some. Of around 130,000 clones listed, over 75% were seen once; the top ten hold less than 4.5%. The sample taken for sequencing was peripheral blood. These receptors all come from a woman aged 60-75 years with acute or convalescent COVID-19.

This clone appeared a single time. V gene TRBV3-1 (or the pseudogene TRBV3-2) combines with J gene TRBJ1-6, with D possibly matching TRBD1 (5 bases). V was pared by 4 bases and J by 14 bases, with 12 bases between. CDR3 size: 12 residues. CDR1 is LGHDT and CDR2 is YNNKEL in the germline V gene (reference sequence). The CDR3 DNA is TGTGCCAGCAGCCGCGGGGGAGGAGCCCTCCACTTT. Amino acid sequence: CASSRGGGALHF.

The V gene is TRBV12-3 or TRBV12-4, the J gene TRBJ2-1; 8 bases fit TRBD2. V lost 2 bases, J lost 6 bases, and 0 bases stayed unmatched. CDR3 length: 13 amino acids. For the CDR3, the DNA is TGTGCCAGCAGTTTAAGCGGGGGCAATGAGCAGTTCTTC. This gives the protein CASSLSGGNEQFF.

The gene calls are TRBV28 and TRBJ2-1; 8 bases agree with TRBD1. Losses at the gene ends were 5 bases for V and 5 bases for J; bases not matched to a gene: 11. Germline V gives CDR1 MDHEN, CDR2 SYDVKM. This CDR3 contains 16 residues. Here the CDR3 DNA reads TGTGCCAGCAGTGCGCTAACCGGGACAGGTAACAATGAGCAGTTCTTC. It codes for CASSALTGTGNNEQFF. Using reference TRBV28 and TRBJ2-1 for the parts outside the CDR3, the full variable domain is DVKVTQSSRYLVKRTGEKVFLECVQDMDHENMFWYRQDPGLGLRLIYFSYDVKMKEKGDIPEGYSVSREKKERFSLILESASTNQTSMYLCASSALTGTGNNEQFFGPGTRLTVL.

This CDR3 reads CASSVPGLAGEQYF. The CDR3 region has the DNA TGTGCCAGCAGCGTACCGGGACTAGCTGGCGAGCAGTACTTC. The chain carries TRBV5-4 and TRBJ2-7; 9 bases line up with TRBD2. The CDR3 loop spans 14 amino acids. CDR1 is SGHNT and CDR2 is YYREEE in the germline V gene (reference sequence). Trimming cost V 4 bases and J 6 bases; bases outside gene matches: 8.

The chain couples TRBV27 to TRBJ1-1, with D possibly TRBD1 on 6 matching bases. The CDR3 is made up of 16 amino acids. Germline V gene sequence: CDR1 MNHEY, CDR2 SMNVEV (reference sequence). V gave up 5 bases and J gave up 1 base, with 17 bases separating them. The DNA of the CDR3 is TGTGCCAGCAGTACCTCCCCGGGGGGCGCGAACACTGAAGCTTTCTTT. This sequence encodes CASSTSPGGANTEAFF.

The V call is TRBV6-5, the J call TRBJ2-5, with a possible D match to TRBD2 (5 bases). CDR1 is MNHEY, CDR2 SVGAGI, per germline. This CDR3 comprises 14 residues. Trimming shortened V by 8 bases and J by 4 bases, and 17 bases separated the two germline ends. CDR3 sequence: CASSSGLPPETQYF. CDR3 DNA: TGTGCCAGCTCCTCAGGACTCCCTCCAGAGACCCAGTACTTC.

The V and J genes are TRBV6-6 and TRBJ1-3; D is possibly TRBD1 (6 bases). V dropped 6 bases and J dropped 2 bases, with 11 bases sitting between them. There are 14 residues in the CDR3. Germline V gene sequence: CDR1 MNHNY, CDR2 SVGAGI (reference sequence). Here the CDR3 DNA reads TGTGCCAGCAGAGGGGGAGGGCCTGGAAACACCATATATTTT. Amino acids: CASRGGGPGNTIYF.

Only one count was recorded for this clone. The V call is TRBV9, the J call TRBJ2-1, with 10 bases aligning to TRBD2. CDR1 SGDLS and CDR2 YYNGEE come from the germline V gene. The junction had 4 bases not matched to a gene; V was cut back by 3 bases and J by 7 bases. The CDR3 is 14 residues long. CDR3: CASSARTSGNEQFF. In nucleotides, the CDR3 is TGTGCCAGCAGCGCCCGGACTAGCGGAAATGAGCAGTTCTTC.

The rearrangement links TRBV6-1 to TRBJ2-1, with D possibly TRBD2 on 5 matching bases. CDR1 and CDR2 from the germline V gene are MNHNS and SASEGT. This CDR3 has 15 residues. Trimming took off 3 bases at V and 7 bases at J, with 16 bases between the two ends. CDR3 DNA: TGTGCCAGCAGTGACGGGCTAGCCTCTGGAAATGAGCAGTTCTTC. Residues: CASSDGLASGNEQFF.

The genes are TRBV3-1 (or the pseudogene TRBV3-2) and TRBJ1-4, with D possibly being TRBD1 (6 bases). Germline CDR1 reads LGHDT; CDR2 reads YNNKEL (reference sequence). Trimming left V 3 bases short and J 5 bases short, with 16 bases between. This CDR3 comprises 16 residues. This chain's CDR3 is CASSHRGRTSNEKLFF. The CDR3, as DNA: TGTGCCAGCAGCCACAGGGGACGGACTTCAAATGAAAAACTGTTTTTT.

V gene TRBV13 combines with J gene TRBJ2-1; weak D call: TRBD2 (6 bases). The V gene lost 5 bases and the J gene lost 3 bases, with 14 bases spanning the gap. Germline V gene data show CDR1 as PRHDT and CDR2 as FYEKMQ (reference sequence). The CDR3 totals 15 residues. The chain's CDR3 is CASSPSLGGYNEQFF. DNA of the CDR3: TGTGCCAGCAGCCCGTCCCTGGGGGGCTACAATGAGCAGTTCTTC.

CDR3 nucleotides: TGTGCCAGCAGTGGGGCGGATTATCAGCCCCAGCATTTT. Amino acid sequence: CASSGADYQPQHF. The rearrangement links TRBV12-3 or TRBV12-4 to TRBJ1-5; TRBD1 might be the D (5 bases). V shed 5 bases and J shed 5 bases, with 10 bases lying between them. The CDR3 is 13 residues long.

The rearrangement links TRBV5-4 to TRBJ2-2; perhaps TRBD2 as D (7 bases). The CDR3 contains 17 residues. Germline V gives CDR1 SGHNT, CDR2 YYREEE (reference sequence). Trimming took 4 bases from V and 7 from J, leaving 23 bases between them. In DNA form, the CDR3 reads TGTGCCAGCAGCCAGGGGAGGGGGAGGGCCAGAAGCGGGGAGCTGTTTTTT. Its translation is CASSQGRGRARSGELFF.

The chain couples TRBV5-1 to TRBJ1-1, with D perhaps TRBD1 (5 bases). CDR1 SGHRS and CDR2 YFSETQ come from the germline V gene. V shed 3 bases and J shed 4 bases, with 16 bases lying between them. The CDR3 covers 15 residues. CDR3: CASSSHRGVGTEAFF. The DNA of the CDR3 is TGCGCCAGCAGCTCCCATAGGGGCGTGGGCACTGAAGCTTTCTTT.